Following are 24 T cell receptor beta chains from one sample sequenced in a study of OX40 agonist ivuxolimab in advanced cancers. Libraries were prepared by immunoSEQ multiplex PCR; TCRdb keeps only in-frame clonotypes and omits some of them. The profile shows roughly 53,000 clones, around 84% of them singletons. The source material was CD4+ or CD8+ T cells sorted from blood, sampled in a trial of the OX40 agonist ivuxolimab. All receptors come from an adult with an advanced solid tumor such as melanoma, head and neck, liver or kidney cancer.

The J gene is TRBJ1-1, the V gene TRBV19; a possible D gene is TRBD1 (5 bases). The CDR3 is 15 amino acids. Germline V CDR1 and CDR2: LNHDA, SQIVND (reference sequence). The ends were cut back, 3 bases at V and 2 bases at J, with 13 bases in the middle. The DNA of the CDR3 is TGTGCCAGTAGTATGTTGGGCAGGGCCAACACTGAAGCTTTCTTT. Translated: CASSMLGRANTEAFF.

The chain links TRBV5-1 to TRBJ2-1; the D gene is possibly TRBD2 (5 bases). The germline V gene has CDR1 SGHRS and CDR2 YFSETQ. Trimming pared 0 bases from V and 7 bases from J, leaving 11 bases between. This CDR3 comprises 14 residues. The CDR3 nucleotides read TGCGCCAGCAGCTTGGATATAGGCGGGAATGAGCAGTTCTTC. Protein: CASSLDIGGNEQFF.

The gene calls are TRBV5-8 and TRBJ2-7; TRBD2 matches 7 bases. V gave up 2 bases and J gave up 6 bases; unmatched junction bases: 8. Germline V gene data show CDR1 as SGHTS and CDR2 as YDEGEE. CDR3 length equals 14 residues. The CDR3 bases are TGTGCCAGCAGCTTAGCGGGACGGCCCGGCGAGCAGTACTTC. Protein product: CASSLAGRPGEQYF.

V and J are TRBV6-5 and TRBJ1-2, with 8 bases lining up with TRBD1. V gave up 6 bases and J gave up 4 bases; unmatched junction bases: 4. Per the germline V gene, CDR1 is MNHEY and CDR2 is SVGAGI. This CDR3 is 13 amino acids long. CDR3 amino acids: CASRDRVGYGYTF. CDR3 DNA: TGTGCCAGCAGGGACAGGGTAGGCTATGGCTACACCTTC.

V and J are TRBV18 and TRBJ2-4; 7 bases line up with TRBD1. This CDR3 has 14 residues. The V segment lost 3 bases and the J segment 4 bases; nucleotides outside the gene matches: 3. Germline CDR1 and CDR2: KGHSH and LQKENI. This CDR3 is CASSPPGQKNIQYF. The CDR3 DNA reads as TGTGCCAGCTCACCTCCGGGACAGAAAAACATTCAGTACTTC.

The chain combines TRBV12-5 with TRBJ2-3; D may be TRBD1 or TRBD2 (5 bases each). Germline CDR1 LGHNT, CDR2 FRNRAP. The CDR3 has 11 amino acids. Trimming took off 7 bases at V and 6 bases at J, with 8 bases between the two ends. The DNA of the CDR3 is TGTGCTAGTGCCTGGGGGGATACGCAGTATTTT. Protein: CASAWGDTQYF.

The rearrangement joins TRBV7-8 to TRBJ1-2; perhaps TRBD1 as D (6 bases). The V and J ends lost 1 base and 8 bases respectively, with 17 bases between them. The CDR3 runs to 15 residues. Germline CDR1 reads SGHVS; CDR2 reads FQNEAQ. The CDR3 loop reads CASSLGLRGADGYTF. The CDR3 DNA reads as TGTGCCAGCAGCTTAGGGCTCCGGGGGGCAGACGGCTACACCTTC.

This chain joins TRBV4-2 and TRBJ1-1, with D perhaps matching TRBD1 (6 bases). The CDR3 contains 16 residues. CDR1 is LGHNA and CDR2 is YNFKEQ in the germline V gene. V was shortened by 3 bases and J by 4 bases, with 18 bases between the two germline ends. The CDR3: CASSHEPRQVSTEAFF. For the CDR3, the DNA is TGTGCCAGCAGCCACGAACCCCGACAGGTGTCCACTGAAGCTTTCTTT.

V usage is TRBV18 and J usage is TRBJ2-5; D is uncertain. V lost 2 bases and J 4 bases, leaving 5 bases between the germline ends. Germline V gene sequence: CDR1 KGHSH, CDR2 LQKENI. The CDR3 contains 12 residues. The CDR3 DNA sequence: TGTGCCAGCTCACCAGGCGGAGAGACCCAGTACTTC. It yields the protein CASSPGGETQYF.

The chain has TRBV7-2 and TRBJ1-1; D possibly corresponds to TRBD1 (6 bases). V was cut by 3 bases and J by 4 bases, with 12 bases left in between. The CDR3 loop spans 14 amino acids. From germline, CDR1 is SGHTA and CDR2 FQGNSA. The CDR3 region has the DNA TGTGCCAGCAGCTTCACGGGGGGCACCACTGAAGCTTTCTTT. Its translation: CASSFTGGTTEAFF.

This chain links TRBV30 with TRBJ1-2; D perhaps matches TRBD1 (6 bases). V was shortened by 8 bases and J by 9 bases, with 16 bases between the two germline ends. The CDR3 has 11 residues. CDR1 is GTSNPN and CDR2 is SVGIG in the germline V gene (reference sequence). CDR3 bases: TGTGCCGGAGGACAGAAGGGGAGCTACACCTTC. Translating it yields CAGGQKGSYTF.

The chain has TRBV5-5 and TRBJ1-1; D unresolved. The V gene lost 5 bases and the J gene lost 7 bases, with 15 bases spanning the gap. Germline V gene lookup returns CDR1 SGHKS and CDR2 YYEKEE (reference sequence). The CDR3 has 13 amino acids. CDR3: CASRAGVGIEAFF. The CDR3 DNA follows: TGTGCCAGCAGGGCGGGAGTTGGAATTGAAGCTTTCTTT.

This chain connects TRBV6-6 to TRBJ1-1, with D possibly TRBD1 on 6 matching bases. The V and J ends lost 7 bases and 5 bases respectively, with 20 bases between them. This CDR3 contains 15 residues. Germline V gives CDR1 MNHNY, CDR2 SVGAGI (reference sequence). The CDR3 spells CASTPHGGLETEAFF. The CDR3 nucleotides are TGTGCCAGCACCCCGCACGGGGGGCTCGAGACTGAAGCTTTCTTT.

Here the CDR3 reads CASSLGLQGQGYTF. CDR3 sequence (DNA): TGCGCCAGCAGCTTGGGTTTACAGGGCCAAGGCTACACCTTC. The rearrangement joins TRBV5-1 to TRBJ1-2; the D gene is possibly TRBD1 (6 bases). The CDR3 totals 14 residues. Trimming pared 0 bases from V and 8 bases from J, leaving 14 bases between. Germline assignment: CDR1 SGHRS and CDR2 YFSETQ. Together with reference TRBV5-1 and TRBJ1-2, the CDR3 gives the full variable domain: KAGVTQTPRYLIKTRGQQVTLSCSPISGHRSVSWYQQTPGQGLQFLFEYFSETQRNKGNFPGRFSGRQFSNSRSEMNVSTLELGDSALYLCASSLGLQGQGYTFGSGTRLTVV.

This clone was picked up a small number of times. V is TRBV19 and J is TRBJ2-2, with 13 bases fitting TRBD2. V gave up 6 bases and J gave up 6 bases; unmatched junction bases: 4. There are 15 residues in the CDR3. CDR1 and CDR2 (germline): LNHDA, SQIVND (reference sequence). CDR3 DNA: TGTGCCAGTAGCCCGACTAGCGGGAGGCCCGGGGAGCTGTTTTTT. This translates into CASSPTSGRPGELFF. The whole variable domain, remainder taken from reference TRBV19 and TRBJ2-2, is DGGITQSPKYLFRKEGQNVTLSCEQNLNHDAMYWYRQDPGQGLRLIYYSQIVNDFQKGDIAEGYSVSREKKESFPLTVTSAQKNPTAFYLCASSPTSGRPGELFFGEGSRLTVL.

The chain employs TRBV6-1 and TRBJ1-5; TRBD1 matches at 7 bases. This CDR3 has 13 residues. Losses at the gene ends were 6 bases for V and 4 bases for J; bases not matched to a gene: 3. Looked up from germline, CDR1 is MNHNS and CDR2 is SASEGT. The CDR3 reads CASSQGVNQPQHF. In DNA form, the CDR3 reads TGTGCCAGCAGCCAGGGGGTAAATCAGCCCCAGCATTTT.

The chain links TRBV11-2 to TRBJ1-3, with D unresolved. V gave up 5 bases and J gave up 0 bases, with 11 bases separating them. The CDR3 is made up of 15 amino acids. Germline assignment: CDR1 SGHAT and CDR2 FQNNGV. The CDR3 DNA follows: TGTGCCAGCAGCCGTTATATGGGCTCTGGAAACACCATATATTTT. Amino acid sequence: CASSRYMGSGNTIYF.

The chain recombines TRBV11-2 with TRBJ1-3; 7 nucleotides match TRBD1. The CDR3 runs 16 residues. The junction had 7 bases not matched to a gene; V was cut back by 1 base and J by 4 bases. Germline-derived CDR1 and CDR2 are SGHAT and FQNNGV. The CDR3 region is CASSLVYRGAGNTIYF. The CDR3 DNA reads TGTGCCAGCAGCTTAGTCTACAGGGGAGCAGGAAACACCATATATTTT.

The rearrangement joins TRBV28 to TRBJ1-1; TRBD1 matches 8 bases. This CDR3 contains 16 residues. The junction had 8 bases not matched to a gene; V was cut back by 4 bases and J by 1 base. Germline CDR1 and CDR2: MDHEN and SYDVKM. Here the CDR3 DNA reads TGTGCCAGCAGTTCCCCAGGGGGCTTGTGGAACACTGAAGCTTTCTTT. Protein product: CASSSPGGLWNTEAFF.

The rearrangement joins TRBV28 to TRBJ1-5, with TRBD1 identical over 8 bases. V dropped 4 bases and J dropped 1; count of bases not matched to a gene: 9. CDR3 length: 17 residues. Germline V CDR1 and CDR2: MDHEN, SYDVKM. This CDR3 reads CASSSILRGRSNQPQHF. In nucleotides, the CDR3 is TGTGCCAGCAGTTCTATCCTCAGGGGGCGCAGCAATCAGCCCCAGCATTTT.

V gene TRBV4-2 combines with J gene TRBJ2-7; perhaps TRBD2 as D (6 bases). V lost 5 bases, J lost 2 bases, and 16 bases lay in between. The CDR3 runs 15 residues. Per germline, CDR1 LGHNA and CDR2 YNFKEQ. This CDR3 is CASSLVLAATYEQYF. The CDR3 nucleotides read TGTGCCAGCAGCTTGGTTTTAGCGGCTACCTACGAGCAGTACTTC.

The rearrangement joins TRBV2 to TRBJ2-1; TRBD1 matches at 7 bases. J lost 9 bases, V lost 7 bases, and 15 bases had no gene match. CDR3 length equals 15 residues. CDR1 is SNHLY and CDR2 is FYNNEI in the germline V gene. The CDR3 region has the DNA TGTGCCAGCAAACGCACCGGGACAGCTTTGGTTGAGCAGTTCTTC. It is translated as CASKRTGTALVEQFF.

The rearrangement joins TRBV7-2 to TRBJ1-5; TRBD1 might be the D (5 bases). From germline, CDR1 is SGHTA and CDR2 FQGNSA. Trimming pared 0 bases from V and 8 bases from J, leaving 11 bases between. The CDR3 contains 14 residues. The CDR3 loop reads CASSLAGGKEPQHF. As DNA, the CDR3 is TGTGCCAGCAGCTTAGCGGGGGGTAAGGAGCCCCAGCATTTT.

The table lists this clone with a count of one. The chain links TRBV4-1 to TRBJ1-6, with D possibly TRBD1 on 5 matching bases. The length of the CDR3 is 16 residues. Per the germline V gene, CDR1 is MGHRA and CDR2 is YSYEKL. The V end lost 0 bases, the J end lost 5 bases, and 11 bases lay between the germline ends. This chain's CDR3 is CASSQEGGTNNSPLHF. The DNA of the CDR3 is TGCGCCAGCAGCCAAGAGGGAGGGACCAATAATTCACCCCTCCACTTT.